These 22 T cell receptor beta chains came from one sample sequenced in a study of Ad26.COV2.S vaccination and SARS-CoV-2 variants. Using immunoSEQ multiplex PCR, the repertoire was profiled, and TCRdb retains in-frame clones only, with some absent. The table shows about 410,000 clones, with 92% occurring only once. Treatment reported: around 19 received Ad26.COV2.S at low or high dose, single or two shots; 5 received placebo; per-sample allocation not given. Specimen acquisition occurred on day 63 following the initial vaccine or placebo injection. The sample in question was peripheral blood, obtained in a trial of Ad26.COV2.S vaccine versus placebo. These receptors came from a person between 18 and 60 years old who received the Ad26.COV2.S COVID-19 vaccine or a placebo.

The chain recombines TRBV3-1 (or the pseudogene TRBV3-2) with TRBJ2-5, with 11 bases aligning to TRBD1. V lost 3 bases to trimming and J lost 4 bases; unmatched junction nucleotides: 7. The germline V gene encodes CDR1 LGHDT and CDR2 YNNKEL (reference sequence). This CDR3 has 16 amino acids. CDR3 in DNA: TGTGCCAGCAGCCATCGAGGACAGGGGGCTTCAGAGACCCAGTACTTC. It encodes CASSHRGQGASETQYF.

The chain recombines TRBV3-1 (or the pseudogene TRBV3-2) with TRBJ2-7; 8 nucleotides line up with TRBD1. From germline, CDR1 is LGHDT and CDR2 YNNKEL (reference sequence). V shed 4 bases, J shed 1 base, and the junction held 6 bases outside the gene matches. The CDR3 totals 15 residues. The CDR3 bases are TGTGCCAGCAGCCCGGGACAGGTCTTATCCTACGAGCAGTACTTC. Translated, it gives CASSPGQVLSYEQYF.

The V and J genes are TRBV5-4 and TRBJ1-6, with unresolved D. Germline V gene lookup returns CDR1 SGHNT and CDR2 YYREEE (reference sequence). This CDR3 comprises 15 residues. Trimming left V 4 bases short and J 6 bases short, with 14 bases between. CDR3 region: CASSLNTLGNSPLHF. DNA for the CDR3: TGTGCCAGCAGCCTAAACACCCTGGGTAATTCACCCCTCCACTTT. The variable domain in full, completed from reference TRBV5-4 and TRBJ1-6, reads ETGVTQSPTHLIKTRGQQVTLRCSSQSGHNTVSWYQQALGQGPQFIFQYYREEENGRGNFPPRFSGLQFPNYSSELNVNALELDDSALYLCASSLNTLGNSPLHFGNGTRLTVT.

CDR3 loop: CASSSRVGGMAGANVLTF. The CDR3 DNA reads as TGCGCCAGCAGCTCCCGCGTTGGAGGTATGGCTGGGGCCAACGTCCTGACTTTC. The chain employs TRBV5-1 and TRBJ2-6; maybe TRBD2 (5 bases). CDR3 length equals 18 residues. V shed 3 bases and J shed 2 bases, with 18 bases lying between them. Germline V gene data show CDR1 as SGHRS and CDR2 as YFSETQ.

This chain uses TRBV7-7 with TRBJ2-5; the D call may be TRBD1 or TRBD2 (6 bases each). Germline V gives CDR1 SSHAT, CDR2 FNYEAQ (reference sequence). The CDR3 is 16 residues long. V was clipped by 9 bases and J by 0 bases, with 20 bases between them. This chain's CDR3 is CASPPVGGSNQETQYF. The CDR3 DNA follows: TGTGCCAGTCCGCCGGTGGGGGGCTCAAACCAAGAGACCCAGTACTTC.

The rearrangement links TRBV6-5 to TRBJ1-3; D unclear. The CDR3 totals 16 residues. Per the germline V gene, CDR1 is MNHEY and CDR2 is SVGAGI. With 0 bases removed from V and 0 bases from J, the gap between germline ends came to 9 bases. The DNA of the CDR3 is TGTGCCAGCAGTTACTCGAGAGTTAACTCTGGAAACACCATATATTTT. Protein product: CASSYSRVNSGNTIYF.

V and J are TRBV19 and TRBJ2-6, with 9 bases fitting TRBD2. This CDR3 region has 20 residues. V shed 3 bases, J shed 0 bases, and the junction held 12 bases outside the gene matches. Looked up from germline, CDR1 is LNHDA and CDR2 is SQIVND (reference sequence). The CDR3 DNA reads as TGTGCCAGTAGTATCGGGCTAGCGGGGCGGACACTCTCTGGGGCCAACGTCCTGACTTTC. Translating it yields CASSIGLAGRTLSGANVLTF.

This chain connects TRBV28 to TRBJ2-3; D assignment may be TRBD1 or TRBD2 (5 bases each). The germline gives CDR1 MDHEN, CDR2 SYDVKM. The V end lost 9 bases, the J end lost 0 bases, and 16 bases lay between the germline ends. The CDR3 runs to 15 residues. The CDR3 reads CASNTRGPSTDTQYF. The CDR3 DNA follows: TGTGCCAGTAACACCCGGGGACCTAGCACAGATACGCAGTATTTT.

This clone appeared a single time. V is TRBV30 and J is TRBJ2-5, with D hard to call. Germline V lookup: CDR1 GTSNPN, CDR2 SVGIG (reference sequence). V shed 5 bases and J shed 2 bases, with 9 bases lying between them. CDR3 length: 12 amino acids. The CDR3 is CAWQALQETQYF. The CDR3 DNA is TGTGCCTGGCAGGCACTGCAAGAGACCCAGTACTTC.

The genes are TRBV10-2 and TRBJ2-7, with TRBD1 identical over 11 bases. The germline V gene encodes CDR1 WSHSY and CDR2 SAAADI. This CDR3 has 13 amino acids. V trimming: 6 bases; J trimming: 2 bases; junction bases outside the gene matches: 0. As DNA, the CDR3 is TGCGCCAGCAGGGACAGGGGGCCCTACGAGCAGTACTTC. Encoded protein: CASRDRGPYEQYF.

The rearrangement uses TRBV20-1 and TRBJ2-2, with D possibly being TRBD1 or TRBD2 (5 bases each). V gave up 3 bases and J gave up 6 bases, with 14 bases separating them. The CDR3 length is 14 residues. Germline lookup yields CDR1 DFQATT and CDR2 SNEGSKA (reference sequence). The CDR3 loop is CSASEGYWAGELFF. DNA of the CDR3: TGCAGTGCTAGTGAGGGGTATTGGGCCGGGGAGCTGTTTTTT.

The chain recombines TRBV6-5 with TRBJ2-2, with TRBD2 matching 8 bases. The CDR3 runs 16 residues. V trimming: 0 bases; J trimming: 8 bases; junction bases outside the gene matches: 8. CDR1 and CDR2 (germline): MNHEY, SVGAGI. The CDR3 is CASSYSMAQRGGELFF. CDR3 coding DNA: TGTGCCAGCAGTTACTCGATGGCCCAGCGGGGGGGGGAGCTGTTTTTT.

The chain has TRBV5-6 and TRBJ1-3; no firm D call. This CDR3 is built from 16 residues. Germline assignment: CDR1 SGHDT and CDR2 YYEEEE. V gave up 2 bases and J gave up 0 bases, with 12 bases separating them. The CDR3 here is CASSFPVLSSGNTIYF. Written as DNA, the CDR3 is TGTGCCAGCAGCTTCCCAGTACTTAGCTCTGGAAACACCATATATTTT.

The chain couples TRBV3-1 (or the pseudogene TRBV3-2) to TRBJ2-1, with a weak D call TRBD1 (6 bases). The V gene's germline CDR1 is LGHDT and CDR2 YNNKEL (reference sequence). The germline V and J ends were trimmed by 1 base and 9 bases, with 22 bases remaining between them. The CDR3 has 17 residues. Written as DNA, the CDR3 is TGTGCCAGCAGCCAAGGAGGATTGGGCAGGGGTATAGGTGAGCAGTTCTTC. The encoded protein is CASSQGGLGRGIGEQFF.

V usage is TRBV5-4 and J usage is TRBJ1-5; maybe TRBD1 (6 bases). This CDR3 has 15 residues. The V gene's germline CDR1 is SGHNT and CDR2 YYREEE (reference sequence). Trimming shortened V by 1 base and J by 4 bases, and 12 bases separated the two germline ends. The CDR3 spells CASSLNGGFNQPQHF. The CDR3 DNA sequence: TGTGCCAGCAGCTTGAACGGGGGCTTTAATCAGCCCCAGCATTTT.

The chain links TRBV19 to TRBJ1-5; no definite D call. The germline V gene encodes CDR1 LNHDA and CDR2 SQIVND (reference sequence). Trimming cost V 1 base and J 0 bases, with 10 bases left between them. The CDR3 covers 16 residues. The CDR3, as DNA: TGTGCCAGTAGTATAGCCCCGACGGCTAGCAATCAGCCCCAGCATTTT. Amino acids: CASSIAPTASNQPQHF.

V is TRBV7-2 and J is TRBJ1-2; D is perhaps TRBD1 (5 bases). The CDR3 is 15 amino acids. Trimming stripped 5 bases from V and 4 bases from J, with 17 bases between. From germline, CDR1 is SGHTA and CDR2 FQGNSA. The CDR3 loop is CASSPRGPTFYGYTF. For the CDR3, the DNA is TGTGCCAGCAGCCCGCGGGGCCCTACATTCTATGGCTACACCTTC.

CDR3 loop: CASSPVRLSAYEQYF. DNA for the CDR3: TGTGCCAGCTCACCCGTTCGCCTAAGCGCGTACGAGCAGTACTTC. This chain links TRBV18 with TRBJ2-7, with D hard to call. This CDR3 spans 15 amino acids. Per the germline V gene, CDR1 is KGHSH and CDR2 is LQKENI. V lost 3 bases, J lost 4 bases, and 16 bases lay in between. Using reference TRBV18 and TRBJ2-7 for the parts outside the CDR3, the full variable domain is NAGVMQNPRHLVRRRGQEARLRCSPMKGHSHVYWYRQLPEEGLKFMVYLQKENIIDESGMPKERFSAEFPKEGPSILRIQQVVRGDSAAYFCASSPVRLSAYEQYFGPGTRLTVT.

The chain combines TRBV19 with TRBJ1-6; D possibly corresponds to TRBD1 (5 bases). The CDR3 loop spans 15 amino acids. Germline lookup yields CDR1 LNHDA and CDR2 SQIVND (reference sequence). V shed 8 bases and J shed 4 bases, with 15 bases lying between them. The chain's CDR3 is CASGRDDGYNSPLHF. The CDR3 bases are TGTGCCAGTGGAAGGGACGACGGGTATAATTCACCCCTCCACTTT.

V and J are TRBV7-2 and TRBJ2-7; D gene unclear. Germline V gives CDR1 SGHTA, CDR2 FQGNSA. The CDR3 has 15 amino acids. V was clipped by 1 base and J by 2 bases, with 12 bases between them. This chain's CDR3 is CASSLEVGFTYEQYF. Written as DNA, the CDR3 is TGTGCCAGCAGCTTAGAGGTGGGATTCACCTACGAGCAGTACTTC.

A few counts support this clone. V is TRBV6-5 and J is TRBJ2-2; D assignment may be TRBD1 or TRBD2 (5 bases each). CDR3 length: 15 amino acids. V was pared by 5 bases and J by 5 bases, with 15 bases between. The V gene's germline CDR1 is MNHEY and CDR2 SVGAGI. This CDR3 is CASSNSGGWTGELFF. DNA for the CDR3: TGTGCCAGCAGTAATTCTGGGGGATGGACCGGGGAGCTGTTTTTT.

CDR3 coding DNA: TGTGCCAGCAGCTTAGGTACAGGGTTTGGCGAGACCCAGTACTTC. It specifies CASSLGTGFGETQYF. The rearrangement joins TRBV7-9 to TRBJ2-5, with D possibly matching TRBD1 (6 bases). CDR1 SEHNR and CDR2 FQNEAQ come from the germline V gene (reference sequence). There are 15 residues in the CDR3. Trimming took 1 base from V and 5 from J, leaving 14 bases between them.